These T cell receptor beta chains were read from a single sample in a study of control samples from healthy donors and cancer patients. TCRdb's copy holds only in-frame clones and misses some; the assay was immunoSEQ multiplex PCR. The sample carries some 99,000 clones, roughly 91% recorded once. Sequencing was carried out using blood. The receptors here all came from a woman aged 50 to 60 in good health. Both conserved end residues are part of each CDR3. The D gene is left open where the match is weak. Expanded clones get a size class; other rows say once, few or many, or leave the size out.

clone_size	j_call	d_call	v_call	cdr3_nt	cdr3_aa
.	TRBJ1-2	.	TRBV5-1	TGCGCCAGCAGGCGGGAGACAGGTGGTTATGGCTACACCTTC	CASRRETGGYGYTF
.	TRBJ2-3	TRBD1	TRBV18	TGTGCCAGCTCACCACGGACAGGTTTTACAGATACGCAGTATTTT	CASSPRTGFTDTQYF
.	TRBJ1-2	TRBD1	TRBV20-1	TGCAGTGCTAACAGGGGCTATGGCTACACCTTC	CSANRGYGYTF
.	TRBJ1-6	.	TRBV15	TGTGCCACCAGCAGTATCTCTCAAGGGAATTCACCCCTCCACTTT	CATSSISQGNSPLHF
.	TRBJ1-6	.	TRBV28	TGTGCCAGCAGTAACCTAGACCTACGGACTTATAATTCACCCCTCCACTTT	CASSNLDLRTYNSPLHF
.	TRBJ1-2	TRBD1	TRBV30	TGTGCCCGCACAACAGGGGGAAAGCGTGGCTACACCTTC	CARTTGGKRGYTF
once	TRBJ1-4	.	TRBV4-3	TGCGCCAGCAGCCAAGACAGGGACGATGAAAAACTGTTTTTT	CASSQDRDDEKLFF
.	TRBJ1-1	.	TRBV3-1/TRBV3-2	TGTGCCAGCAGGGCCTACCAGGGGACTAACACTGAAGCTTTCTTT	CASRAYQGTNTEAFF
.	TRBJ1-1	TRBD1	TRBV6-5	TGTGCCAGCAGTAACGGACAGGGAGAAGCTTTCTTT	CASSNGQGEAFF
once	TRBJ2-3	TRBD2	TRBV5-5	TGTGCCAGCAGCTTGGAAGGGACTAGCGGCCCCCAAGATCGTGGGGATTTT	CASSLEGTSGPQDRGDF
.	TRBJ1-2	.	TRBV7-2	TGTGCCAGCAGCTTAGGGCAGGGGTATGGCTACACCTTC	CASSLGQGYGYTF
.	TRBJ1-2	.	TRBV7-6	TGTGCCAGCAGCCCGCGCGGGGAAGGCGGCTACACCTTC	CASSPRGEGGYTF
once	TRBJ2-5	TRBD1	TRBV13	TGTGCCAGCAGCCCCACAACCGGGACAGGAAAAGAGACCCAGTACTTC	CASSPTTGTGKETQYF
.	TRBJ2-3	TRBD1	TRBV11-2	TGTGCCAGCATCACGCCCAGGGGGAGCACAGATACGCAGTATTTT	CASITPRGSTDTQYF
few	TRBJ2-1	TRBD2	TRBV6-2/TRBV6-3	TGTGCCAGCAGCAGGACTAGCGGGGGGGAAAGTAATGAGCAGTTCTTC	CASSRTSGGESNEQFF
.	TRBJ2-3	TRBD2	TRBV5-1	TGCGCCAGCAGCTACCGGGAGGGGCGCACAGATACGCAGTATTTT	CASSYREGRTDTQYF
.	TRBJ2-3	.	TRBV4-3	TGCGCCAGCAGCCAAGTCCCCTTCACAGATACGCAGTATTTT	CASSQVPFTDTQYF
.	TRBJ2-1	.	TRBV4-3	TGCGCCAGCAGCCAACTTTTCCCCGGGGGCGGATCGTATTACAATGAGCAGTTCTTC	CASSQLFPGGGSYYNEQFF
.	TRBJ2-7	.	TRBV25-1	TGTGCCAGCAGTGAATATATGGGGCAGGGGCGGCACGAGCAGTACTTC	CASSEYMGQGRHEQYF
.	TRBJ2-1	.	TRBV7-3	TGTGCCAGCAGCTTAACCCCAGGTATCGACAATGAGCAGTTCTTC	CASSLTPGIDNEQFF
.	TRBJ2-2	.	TRBV2	TGTGCCAGCAGCGAGTGGGGGGCGGCCGGGGAGCTGTTTTTT	CASSEWGAAGELFF
.	TRBJ2-1	TRBD2	TRBV7-3	TGTGCCAGCAGCTCCGGAAGCACTAGCGGGTTGTATGAGCAGTTCTTC	CASSSGSTSGLYEQFF
.	TRBJ1-1	TRBD1	TRBV6-6	TGTGCCAGCAGTTATCCGGGGACAGTGAACACTGAAGCTTTCTTT	CASSYPGTVNTEAFF
.	TRBJ1-1	.	TRBV19	TGTGCCAGTAGTCGGGGCTGGCAGGAAGCTTTCTTT	CASSRGWQEAFF
.	TRBJ2-4	.	TRBV4-3	TGCGCCAGCAGCCAAGAAGGAGTAGGCAAAAACATTCAGTACTTC	CASSQEGVGKNIQYF
.	TRBJ2-7	TRBD1	TRBV30	TGTGCCTGGAGCGGCGCAGGGGGTATCTTCTACGAGCAGTACTTC	CAWSGAGGIFYEQYF
.	TRBJ2-1	.	TRBV24-1	TGTGCCACCAGTGATGCGGAGACAGGTGGCTATGAGCAGTTCTTC	CATSDAETGGYEQFF
once	TRBJ2-2	.	TRBV5-8	TGTGCCAGCAGCTTGGTGGCTAGTACCGGGGAGCTGTTTTTT	CASSLVASTGELFF
.	TRBJ2-5	.	TRBV19	TGTGCCAGTAGTCCTTGGGACTGGCAAGAGACCCAGTACTTC	CASSPWDWQETQYF
.	TRBJ2-2	.	TRBV11-3	TGTGCCAGCAGCTCGCGGGGTGCCGGGGAGCTGTTTTTT	CASSSRGAGELFF
.	TRBJ2-2	TRBD2	TRBV7-3	TGTGCCAGCCTCCCGACTAGCGGGAGCCCCGGGGAGCTGTTTTTT	CASLPTSGSPGELFF
few	TRBJ2-3	.	TRBV7-3	TGTGCCAGCAGCCCTGGACTACTCTGGTACACAGATACGCAGTATTTT	CASSPGLLWYTDTQYF
.	TRBJ2-5	.	TRBV9	TGTGCCAGCAGCGTCAGCCGGGACTCGTCAACCGAGACCCAGTACTTC	CASSVSRDSSTETQYF
.	TRBJ2-3	TRBD1	TRBV5-8	TGTGCCAGCAGCGCCTACAGGGGGGTGACGACAGATACGCAGTATTTT	CASSAYRGVTTDTQYF
.	TRBJ1-3	.	TRBV5-5	TGTGCCAGCAGCTTGAGGAGGGATCTCTCTGGAAACACCATATATTTT	CASSLRRDLSGNTIYF
.	TRBJ1-3	TRBD1	TRBV30	TGTGCCTGGACCCTCCGGGGACAGGGGCTCCGAAACACCATATATTTT	CAWTLRGQGLRNTIYF
.	TRBJ2-1	TRBD1	TRBV7-9	TGTGCCAGCAGCTCCCCGACAGGGGGCGCCTACAATGAGCAGTTCTTC	CASSSPTGGAYNEQFF
.	TRBJ1-6	.	TRBV29-1	TGCAGCGTCGCCATAGGGAGTAGGGATTCACCCCTCCACTTT	CSVAIGSRDSPLHF
.	TRBJ1-1	TRBD1	TRBV30	TGTGCCTGGAGTGGGGGACAGGGGGAAAGCACTGAAGCTTTCTTT	CAWSGGQGESTEAFF
.	TRBJ1-2	TRBD1	TRBV19	TGTGCCAGTAGTATAGGGACAGGGCCCTATGGCTACACCTTC	CASSIGTGPYGYTF
few	TRBJ2-3	TRBD2	TRBV7-8	TGTGCCAGCAGCTTAGGTGGGGGGAGGGCAGATACGCAGTATTTT	CASSLGGGRADTQYF
.	TRBJ1-6	.	TRBV11-2	TGTGCCAGCAGCTCAATTCCAGCCAGGGAGGGTTCACCCCTCCACTTT	CASSSIPAREGSPLHF
.	TRBJ2-1	.	TRBV7-8	TGTGCCAGCAGCTTGGGCCGGCTAGCTTACCTGCTGCGAAGTGAGCAGTTCTTC	CASSLGRLAYLLRSEQFF
.	TRBJ2-1	TRBD2	TRBV19	TGTGCCAGTAGTACCGGACTAGCGGGGGGTATTTGGTTCTTCAATGAGCAGTTCTTC	CASSTGLAGGIWFFNEQFF
.	TRBJ2-1	TRBD2	TRBV30	TGTGCCTGGAGGGCTTATGTCGGGAGGGCCGGGGAGGAGCAGTTCTTC	CAWRAYVGRAGEEQFF
once	TRBJ2-1	.	TRBV6-5	TGTGCCAGCAGTTACACCGTCTACAATGAGCAGTTCTTC	CASSYTVYNEQFF